The following is a T cell receptor beta chain sequence with its context. Its antigen is still unknown. Germline CDR1 and CDR2: DFQATT and SNEGSKA (reference sequence). The CDR3 spans 16 residues. V was pared by 1 base and J by 3 bases, with 6 bases of the junction left unmatched. TCRdb re-called the reads with MiXCR, one entry per CDR3 protein. This table holds about 740,000 distinct CDR3 sequences, roughly 30% found once. The sample originates from a study of T cell repertoires in cytomegalovirus infection. About the study: Recently identified HLA-C-restricted CMV epitopes and well-studied HLA-B-restricted CMV epitopes were used by the study. Public TCR beta signatures were indicative of both CMV infection and a matching HLA type.

Study observations and caveats: HLA-C-restricted CMV-specific TCR beta clonotypes prevailed in the ex vivo response. Cumulative public TCR beta family frequency identified CMV carriers with the relevant HLA.

The TCR originated in a human donor in good health (CMV status not recorded). Some clones in this sample may be carry-over from other donors' samples. The chain is built from TRBV20-1 and TRBJ2-2, with 9 bases matching TRBD2. Sample: cultured PBMCs, taken from culture after CMV antigen stimulation. CDR3 region: CSARALTSGYTGELFF. CDR3 DNA: TGCAGTGCTAGAGCGTTGACTAGCGGCTACACCGGGGAGCTGTTTTTT.